The entry below describes one T cell receptor (beta chain). Its target is unknown. In the same sample, other DNA sequences code for this CDR3. Germline-derived CDR1 and CDR2 are LGHNA and YSLEER. V was clipped by 0 bases and J by 3 bases; unmatched bases: 5. The CDR3 covers 19 residues. 60 Vbeta and 13 Jbeta primers were used in PCR. The method was immunoSEQ multiplex PCR; TCRdb's version includes in-frame clones alone and lacks a portion of them. The sample lists 200,000 to 250,000 clones, 85% to 90% occurring once. These data belong to a study of cytomegalovirus exposure and HLA in healthy donors. Overall study: An early data release held tens of millions of unique TCRs from HLA-typed donors.

Findings of the study overall: Per published accounts, TCR beta sequences correctly predicted the HLA-A and HLA-B alleles of most subjects. Relative to the roughly 690-donor mean, N-insertions were reportedly fewer in an Asian-associated ancestry cluster in a later analysis.

J is TRBJ2-2 and V is TRBV4-3, with 15 bases that match TRBD2. The receptor's source is a young woman in good health and CMV-seronegative. Sequenced material: PBMCs. The CDR3 DNA follows: TGCGCCAGCAGCCAAGATAGCGGACTAGCGGGAGGGCACACCGGGGAGCTGTTTTTT. As protein: CASSQDSGLAGGHTGELFF.